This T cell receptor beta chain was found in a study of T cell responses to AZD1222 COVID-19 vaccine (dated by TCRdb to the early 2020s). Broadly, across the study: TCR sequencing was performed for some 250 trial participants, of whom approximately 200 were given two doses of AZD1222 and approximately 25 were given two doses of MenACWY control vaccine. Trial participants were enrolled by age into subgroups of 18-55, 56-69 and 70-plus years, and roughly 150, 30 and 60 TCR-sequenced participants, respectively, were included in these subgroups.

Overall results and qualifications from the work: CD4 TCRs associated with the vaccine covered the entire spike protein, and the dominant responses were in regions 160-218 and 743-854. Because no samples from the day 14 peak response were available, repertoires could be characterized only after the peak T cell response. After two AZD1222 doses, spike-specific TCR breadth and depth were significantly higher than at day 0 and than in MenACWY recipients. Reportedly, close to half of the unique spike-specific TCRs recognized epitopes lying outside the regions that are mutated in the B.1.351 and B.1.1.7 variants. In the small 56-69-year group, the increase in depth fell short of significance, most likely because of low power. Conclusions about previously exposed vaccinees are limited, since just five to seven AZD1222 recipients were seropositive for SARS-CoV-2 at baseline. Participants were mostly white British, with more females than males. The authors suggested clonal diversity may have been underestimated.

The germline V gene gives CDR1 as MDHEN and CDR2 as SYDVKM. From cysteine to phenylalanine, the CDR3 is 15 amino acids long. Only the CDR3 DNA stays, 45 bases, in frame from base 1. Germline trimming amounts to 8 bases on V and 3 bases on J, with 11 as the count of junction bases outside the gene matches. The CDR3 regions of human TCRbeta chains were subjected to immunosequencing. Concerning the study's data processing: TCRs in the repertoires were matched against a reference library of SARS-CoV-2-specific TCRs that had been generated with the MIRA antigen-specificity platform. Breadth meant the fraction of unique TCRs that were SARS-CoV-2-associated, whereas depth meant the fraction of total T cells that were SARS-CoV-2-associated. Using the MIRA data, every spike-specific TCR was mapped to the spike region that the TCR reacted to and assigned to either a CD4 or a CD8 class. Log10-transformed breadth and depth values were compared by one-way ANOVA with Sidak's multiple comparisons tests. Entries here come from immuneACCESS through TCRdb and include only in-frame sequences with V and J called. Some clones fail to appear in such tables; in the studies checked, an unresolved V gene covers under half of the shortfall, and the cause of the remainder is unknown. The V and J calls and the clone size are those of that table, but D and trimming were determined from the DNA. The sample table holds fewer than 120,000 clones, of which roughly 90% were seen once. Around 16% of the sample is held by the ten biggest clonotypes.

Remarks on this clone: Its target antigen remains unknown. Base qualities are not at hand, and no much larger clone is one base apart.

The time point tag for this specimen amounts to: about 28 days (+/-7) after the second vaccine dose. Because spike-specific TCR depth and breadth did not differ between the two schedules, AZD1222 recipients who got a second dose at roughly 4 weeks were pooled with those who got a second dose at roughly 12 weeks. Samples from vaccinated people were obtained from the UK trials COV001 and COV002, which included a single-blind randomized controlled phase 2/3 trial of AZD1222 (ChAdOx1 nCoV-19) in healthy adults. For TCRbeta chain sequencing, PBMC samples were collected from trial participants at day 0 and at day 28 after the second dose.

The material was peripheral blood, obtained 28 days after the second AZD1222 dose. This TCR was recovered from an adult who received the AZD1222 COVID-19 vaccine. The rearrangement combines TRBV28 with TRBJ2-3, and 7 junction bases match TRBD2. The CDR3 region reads CASPPSGKGTDTQYF. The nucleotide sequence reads TGTGCCAGCCCCCCTAGCGGCAAAGGGACAGATACGCAGTATTTT.